The clone carrying this T cell receptor (beta chain) was seen more than once but under ten times. Trimming removed 0 bases from V and 3 bases from J, with 0 bases in between. The germline V gene encodes CDR1 SGHTA and CDR2 FQGNSA. This CDR3 contains 12 residues. The data were produced by immunoSEQ multiplex PCR, yet TCRdb's version contains in-frame clones alone and is incomplete. The sample shows some 120,000 clones, around 94% of them seen only once. This specimen comes from a study of siplizumab effects on memory and regulatory T cells. The sample was non-Treg CD4+ T cells sorted from blood. This clonotype was sampled from a human donor in good health. This chain joins TRBV7-2 and TRBJ1-5, with D unresolved. The CDR3: CASSLANQPQHF. CDR3 DNA sequence: TGTGCCAGCAGCTTAGCCAATCAGCCCCAGCATTTT.